One and the same sample provided the 5 T cell receptor beta chains below, sequenced in a study of blood T cell repertoires in COVID-19. TCRdb keeps only in-frame clones here, not all; method: immunoSEQ multiplex PCR. The sample consists of about 250,000 clones, 65% to 90% of them appearing once. The specimen sequenced was PBMCs or T cells enriched from blood (not recorded which). The receptor source for this set is a man between 40 and 49 years old who had recovered from COVID-19.

The rearrangement uses TRBV19 and TRBJ1-2; 7 bases are a match to TRBD1. Looked up from germline, CDR1 is LNHDA and CDR2 is SQIVND (reference sequence). Germline trimming cut 2 bases from V and 4 bases from J; bases unmatched to any gene: 4. The CDR3 length is 14 residues. Here the CDR3 DNA reads TGTGCCAGTAGTATAATTGGGACAGTCTATGGCTACACCTTC. Translated: CASSIIGTVYGYTF.

This clone was counted between two and nine times. The chain has TRBV20-1 and TRBJ2-1; D is undetermined. CDR1 DFQATT and CDR2 SNEGSKA come from the germline V gene (reference sequence). V shed 3 bases and J shed 9 bases, with 9 bases lying between them. This CDR3 region has 11 residues. CDR3 loop: CSARSEREQFF. DNA for the CDR3: TGCAGTGCTAGGTCGGAGCGTGAGCAGTTCTTC.

The rearrangement uses TRBV5-6 and TRBJ1-5; TRBD1 aligns across 11 bases. This CDR3 has 15 amino acids. Germline-derived CDR1 and CDR2 are SGHDT and YYEEEE. V lost 4 bases and J lost 2; bases outside the gene matches: 2. CDR3 bases: TGTGCCAGCAGCAAGGACAGGGGGCGCAATCAGCCCCAGCATTTT. Amino acids: CASSKDRGRNQPQHF.

The chain has TRBV10-2 and TRBJ2-1, with D hard to call. Per germline, CDR1 WSHSY and CDR2 SAAADI. V was cut by 3 bases and J by 8 bases, with 5 bases left in between. The CDR3 is made up of 11 amino acids. CDR3 DNA sequence: TGCGCCAGCAGTGAAACACATGAGCAGTTCTTC. It specifies CASSETHEQFF.

The V and J genes are TRBV7-9 and TRBJ1-1, with a weak D call TRBD1 (5 bases). The CDR3 length is 14 residues. V shed 3 bases and J shed 1 base, with 9 bases lying between them. Germline assignment: CDR1 SEHNR and CDR2 FQNEAQ (reference sequence). CDR3 bases: TGTGCCAGCAGCTTCAGGGATGGGAACACTGAAGCTTTCTTT. It specifies CASSFRDGNTEAFF.